The 11 T cell receptor beta chains presented below share a single source sample, sequenced in a study of shared clonotypes between healthy human individuals. Profiling relied on immunoSEQ multiplex PCR, and the TCRdb table lists in-frame clones only, not all of them. The data show fewer than 600,000 clones, 79% seen once. Sequencing used PBMCs. The receptors stem from a woman between 35 and 50 years old in good health. Some clones in this sample may be carry-over from other donors' samples.

The V gene is TRBV7-3, the J gene TRBJ2-2; 9 bases align to TRBD1. Germline CDR1 and CDR2: SGHTA and FQGTGA. V lost 5 bases and J lost 4; bases outside the gene matches: 11. This CDR3 has 17 amino acids. In DNA, the CDR3 is TGTGCCAGCAGCAGCCAGCCGGGACAGGGCCCCACCGGGGAGCTGTTTTTT. Amino acid sequence: CASSSQPGQGPTGELFF.

The chain couples TRBV5-4 to TRBJ2-7, with a tentative D call TRBD1 (5 bases). Per the germline V gene, CDR1 is SGHNT and CDR2 is YYREEE (reference sequence). The CDR3 extends over 14 amino acids. The germline V and J ends were trimmed by 0 bases and 10 bases, with 17 bases remaining between them. The CDR3 loop reads CASSLEAGRGSQYF. The CDR3 bases are TGTGCCAGCAGCTTGGAAGCAGGGCGAGGCAGTCAGTACTTC.

In this sample, this clone turned up a few times. This chain uses TRBV28 with TRBJ2-1; D gene unclear. The CDR3 runs to 17 residues. CDR1 and CDR2 from the germline V gene are MDHEN and SYDVKM. Trimming pared 0 bases from V and 0 bases from J, leaving 12 bases between. The CDR3 region is CASSLWRTVSSYNEQFF. The CDR3 nucleotides are TGTGCCAGCAGTTTATGGAGAACCGTTAGCTCCTACAATGAGCAGTTCTTC.

The rearrangement joins TRBV5-8 to TRBJ2-7; TRBD1 matches 8 bases. J gave up 7 bases and V 1 base, and 4 bases lay outside the gene matches. Germline CDR1 is SGHTS and CDR2 is YDEGEE. The CDR3 has 13 residues. The CDR3 nucleotides read TGTGCCAGCAGCTTGTCCCGACAGGGGGAGCAGTACTTC. Protein: CASSLSRQGEQYF.

Of note for this clone: With a much larger clone just one base away, this may be a read error. The chain uses TRBV28 and TRBJ2-1; D call uncertain. With 2 bases removed from V and 6 bases from J, the gap between germline ends came to 5 bases. Germline lookup yields CDR1 MDHEN and CDR2 SYDVKM. The CDR3 spans 12 residues. Written as DNA, the CDR3 is TGTGCCAGCAGTTTAGGTGGCAATGAGCAGTTCTTC. Protein sequence: CASSLGGNEQFF.

V is TRBV27 and J is TRBJ1-5, with TRBD1 matching 7 bases. CDR1 and CDR2 (germline): MNHEY, SMNVEV (reference sequence). V lost 4 bases, J lost 10 bases, and 13 bases stayed unmatched. The CDR3 sequence is 15 residues long. CDR3 sequence (DNA): TGTGCCAGCAGTTCAACCCACAGGGGATTTCAACCCCAGCATTTT. Translated: CASSSTHRGFQPQHF.

This clone has only one observation. The chain uses TRBV6-1 and TRBJ2-3, with TRBD2 matching 11 bases. V shed 5 bases, J shed 4 bases, and the junction held 5 bases outside the gene matches. The CDR3 has 15 residues. Germline V CDR1 and CDR2: MNHNS, SASEGT. CDR3 nucleotides: TGTGCCAGCAGTCGTAGCGGGAGGGGGTCAGATACGCAGTATTTT. It translates to CASSRSGRGSDTQYF.

V and J are TRBV15 and TRBJ2-5; TRBD2 might be the D (5 bases). V shed 4 bases and J shed 7 bases, with 22 bases lying between them. The germline V gene encodes CDR1 LNHNV and CDR2 YYDKDF (reference sequence). CDR3 length: 16 residues. The CDR3 region is CATSTSPRLDRGTQYF. The CDR3 DNA is TGTGCCACCAGCACCTCCCCGCGGCTCGATCGGGGGACCCAGTACTTC.

The J gene is TRBJ2-5, the V gene TRBV27; D is uncertain. CDR3 length: 12 amino acids. Germline V gene sequence: CDR1 MNHEY, CDR2 SMNVEV (reference sequence). Trimming removed 3 bases from V and 5 bases from J, with 7 bases in between. For the CDR3, the DNA is TGTGCCAGCAGTTTTGAGTGGGAGACCCAGTACTTC. Protein product: CASSFEWETQYF.

The rearrangement uses TRBV18 and TRBJ2-5; D remains unclear. Germline CDR1 is KGHSH and CDR2 is LQKENI. The CDR3 spans 13 residues. V lost 6 bases to trimming and J lost 1 base, with 9 bases between them. DNA of the CDR3: TGTGCCAGCTCCCAGAATACCCAAGAGACCCAGTACTTC. It encodes CASSQNTQETQYF.

The chain joins TRBV6-5 to TRBJ2-7, with D perhaps being TRBD1 or TRBD2 (5 bases each). The V gene's germline CDR1 is MNHEY and CDR2 SVGAGI. V was shortened by 2 bases and J by 4 bases, with 12 bases between the two germline ends. The CDR3 totals 14 residues. CDR3 loop: CASSYVGRSYEQYF. The CDR3, as DNA: TGTGCCAGCAGTTACGTGGGACGATCGTACGAGCAGTACTTC.